These 25 T cell receptor beta chains came from one sample sequenced in a study of blood T cell repertoires in COVID-19. Generated by immunoSEQ multiplex PCR, the TCRdb table keeps only in-frame clones and is missing some. The sample has 180,000 or so clones; roughly 88% are singletons. The sample comprised PBMCs or T cells enriched from blood (not recorded which). These receptors originate from a man aged 45-60 years who had recovered from COVID-19.

The rearrangement uses TRBV5-1 and TRBJ2-1; 8 nucleotides agree with TRBD1. The CDR3 covers 14 residues. V trimming: 3 bases; J trimming: 5 bases; junction bases outside the gene matches: 4. The germline V gene encodes CDR1 SGHRS and CDR2 YFSETQ. CDR3 nucleotides: TGCGCCAGCAGCTGGGGACAGGCTGACAATGAGCAGTTCTTC. Amino acid sequence: CASSWGQADNEQFF.

This clone was recorded once. V gene TRBV11-2 combines with J gene TRBJ1-6; D is undetermined. V dropped 5 bases and J dropped 4 bases, with 15 bases sitting between them. The CDR3 spans 16 residues. Germline CDR1 SGHAT, CDR2 FQNNGV. The CDR3 region has the DNA TGTGCCAGCAGCATGGGAGGGCAACGTTATAATTCACCCCTCCACTTT. Protein: CASSMGGQRYNSPLHF.

The chain is built from TRBV7-8 and TRBJ1-2; the match to TRBD1 covers 10 bases. The CDR3 has 15 residues. The germline CDR1 and CDR2 sequences are SGHVS and FQNEAQ. V lost 5 bases, J lost 0 bases, and 3 bases stayed unmatched. The CDR3 protein is CASSATGGTNYGYTF. The CDR3 DNA sequence: TGTGCCAGCAGCGCGACAGGGGGCACTAACTATGGCTACACCTTC.

The V call is TRBV28, the J call TRBJ1-5; the D gene is possibly TRBD1 (5 bases). V was trimmed by 5 bases and J by 0 bases, leaving 11 bases between them. In germline, CDR1 is MDHEN, CDR2 SYDVKM. This CDR3 has 15 residues. CDR3 amino acids: CASSKGQLSNQPQHF. CDR3 DNA sequence: TGTGCCAGCAGTAAAGGACAACTTAGCAATCAGCCCCAGCATTTT.

This chain joins TRBV10-3 and TRBJ2-3; 7 positions match TRBD1. This CDR3 contains 17 residues. Germline V lookup: CDR1 ENHRY, CDR2 SYGVKD. V lost 3 bases, J lost 1 base, and 10 bases stayed unmatched. The CDR3: CAISDLARDSGTDTQYF. CDR3 bases: TGTGCCATCAGTGACCTAGCCCGGGACAGTGGCACAGATACGCAGTATTTT.

The chain couples TRBV5-1 to TRBJ2-7; D might be TRBD1 (5 bases). CDR1 and CDR2 from the germline V gene are SGHRS and YFSETQ. The V gene lost 4 bases and the J gene lost 3 bases, with 17 bases spanning the gap. This CDR3 is 15 amino acids long. CDR3 amino acids: CASSPDGQGRYEQYF. In DNA form, the CDR3 reads TGCGCCAGCAGCCCCGATGGGCAGGGTCGCTACGAGCAGTACTTC.

V gene TRBV18 combines with J gene TRBJ1-2; the match to TRBD1 covers 8 bases. V shed 2 bases and J 3 bases; nucleotides not matched to a gene: 14. The CDR3 totals 18 residues. CDR1 is KGHSH and CDR2 is LQKENI in the germline V gene. The chain's CDR3 is CASSPGPVAGGADYGYTF. CDR3 DNA sequence: TGTGCCAGCTCACCAGGCCCGGTGGCAGGGGGCGCGGACTATGGCTACACCTTC.

This clone appeared a single time. The chain carries TRBV9 and TRBJ1-2; tentative D call: TRBD1 (5 bases). V was pared by 0 bases and J by 1 base, with 10 bases between. The CDR3 is 15 amino acids. Germline V lookup: CDR1 SGDLS, CDR2 YYNGEE. This chain's CDR3 is CASSVDSGINYGYTF. CDR3 DNA sequence: TGTGCCAGCAGCGTAGATTCAGGGATTAACTATGGCTACACCTTC.

This chain joins TRBV9 and TRBJ2-1, with 8 bases that match TRBD2. The CDR3 is 15 amino acids. Germline V gene lookup returns CDR1 SGDLS and CDR2 YYNGEE. V trimming: 0 bases; J trimming: 8 bases; junction bases outside the gene matches: 7. This chain's CDR3 is CASSVAGGPIDEQFF. DNA for the CDR3: TGTGCCAGCAGCGTAGCGGGGGGGCCGATCGATGAGCAGTTCTTC.

In its sample, this clone was seen a few times. The V and J genes are TRBV7-9 and TRBJ1-3, with 7 bases identical to TRBD1. There are 15 residues in the CDR3. V lost 1 base and J lost 4; bases outside the gene matches: 4. Germline V gives CDR1 SEHNR, CDR2 FQNEAQ (reference sequence). CDR3 sequence: CASSLVTGLGNTIYF. In DNA, the CDR3 is TGTGCCAGCAGCTTAGTGACAGGGCTCGGAAACACCATATATTTT.

The rearrangement joins TRBV11-2 to TRBJ1-6, with D possibly being TRBD1 (6 bases). The germline CDR1 and CDR2 sequences are SGHAT and FQNNGV. The CDR3 sequence is 18 residues long. Trimming took off 3 bases at V and 10 bases at J, with 25 bases between the two ends. The CDR3 DNA follows: TGTGCCAGCAGCTTTCCCCTCAGAGGACAGCCTCGTGGATCACCCCTCCACTTT. Encoded protein: CASSFPLRGQPRGSPLHF.

As to this clone: A much larger clone lies one base from this, so it may be a read error. This chain links TRBV6-6 with TRBJ1-1; 7 bases align to TRBD1. Germline V gene lookup returns CDR1 MNHNY and CDR2 SVGAGI (reference sequence). This CDR3 comprises 14 residues. Trimming removed 6 bases from V and 0 bases from J; junction bases left unmatched: 4. The CDR3 is CASSPGQMNTEAFF. CDR3 nucleotide sequence: TGTGCCAGCAGCCCGGGACAGATGAACACTGAAGCTTTCTTT.

This chain connects TRBV11-2 to TRBJ2-7; a possible D gene is TRBD1 (5 bases). The germline V gene has CDR1 SGHAT and CDR2 FQNNGV. The CDR3 covers 14 residues. V dropped 0 bases and J dropped 6 bases, with 12 bases sitting between them. The CDR3 spells CASSLDQQGSEQYF. The CDR3 DNA sequence: TGTGCCAGCAGCTTAGATCAGCAGGGCTCCGAGCAGTACTTC.

The chain carries TRBV2 and TRBJ1-2, with D hard to call. CDR1 is SNHLY, CDR2 FYNNEI, per germline. The CDR3 sequence is 13 residues long. V dropped 3 bases and J dropped 7 bases, with 12 bases sitting between them. The CDR3 sequence is CASSENLVGGYTF. The CDR3 DNA reads as TGTGCCAGCAGTGAGAACCTAGTAGGTGGCTACACCTTC.

This chain joins TRBV4-1 and TRBJ1-5; the match to TRBD1 covers 7 bases. Trimming took 2 bases from V and 4 from J; bases not matched to a gene: 5. This CDR3 comprises 15 residues. Per the germline V gene, CDR1 is MGHRA and CDR2 is YSYEKL. CDR3 region: CASSQWGQPNQPQHF. The DNA for the CDR3 is TGCGCCAGCAGCCAATGGGGACAGCCAAATCAGCCCCAGCATTTT.

The V and J genes are TRBV3-1 (or the pseudogene TRBV3-2) and TRBJ1-4; TRBD1 matches 7 bases. The CDR3 loop spans 15 amino acids. CDR1 and CDR2 (germline): LGHDT, YNNKEL (reference sequence). The ends lost 8 bases at V and 5 bases at J; junction bases unmatched: 11. The CDR3 DNA reads as TGTGCCAGCCAAGCCACAGGGACAGAGAATGAAAAACTGTTTTTT. This codes for CASQATGTENEKLFF.

V gene TRBV5-1 combines with J gene TRBJ2-7; 10 bases are a match to TRBD1. The germline V gene has CDR1 SGHRS and CDR2 YFSETQ. This CDR3 is 16 amino acids long. Trimming at V came to 0 bases and at J to 2 bases, leaving 5 bases not matched to a gene. The CDR3 nucleotides read TGCGCCAGCAGCTTGGGACAGGGGGCGATTACCTACGAGCAGTACTTC. Its translation is CASSLGQGAITYEQYF.

The V call is TRBV4-1, the J call TRBJ1-5; D possibly corresponds to TRBD1 (6 bases). Germline CDR1 and CDR2: MGHRA and YSYEKL. V was pared by 3 bases and J by 4 bases, with 13 bases between. The CDR3 totals 15 residues. This CDR3 reads CASSHADRLNQPQHF. The CDR3 bases are TGCGCCAGCAGCCATGCAGACAGGTTGAATCAGCCCCAGCATTTT.

This sequence joins TRBV5-1 and TRBJ2-2; a possible D gene is TRBD1 (6 bases). V lost 7 bases and J 0 bases, leaving 10 bases between the germline ends. The CDR3 is 14 residues long. Germline loops: CDR1 SGHRS, CDR2 YFSETQ. CDR3 sequence (DNA): TGCGCCAGCCGGACAGCCGCGAACACCGGGGAGCTGTTTTTT. Translated, it gives CASRTAANTGELFF.

The chain combines TRBV5-6 with TRBJ2-1; TRBD1 agrees at 9 bases. This CDR3 contains 17 residues. The V gene end was trimmed by 3 bases and the J gene end by 0 bases; junction bases not matched to a gene: 7. Germline-derived CDR1 and CDR2 are SGHDT and YYEEEE. The DNA of the CDR3 is TGTGCCAGCAGCTCACGGACAGGGGAGAGCTCCTACAATGAGCAGTTCTTC. Its translation: CASSSRTGESSYNEQFF.

The V gene is TRBV29-1, the J gene TRBJ1-2, with unresolved D. The ends were cut back, 3 bases at V and 4 bases at J, with 9 bases in the middle. Germline CDR1 reads SQVTM; CDR2 reads ANQGSEA. This CDR3 has 12 amino acids. CDR3 coding DNA: TGCAGCGTTGATAGTGTATCCTATGGCTACACCTTC. Protein sequence: CSVDSVSYGYTF.

The rearrangement joins TRBV6-2 or TRBV6-3 to TRBJ1-4, with TRBD1 matching over 8 bases. CDR1 MNHEY and CDR2 SVGEGT come from the germline V gene. The trim removed 8 bases at V and 6 bases at J, leaving 8 bases unmatched. CDR3 size: 14 residues. The CDR3 reads CASRRVDRDEKLFF. The CDR3 region has the DNA TGTGCCAGCCGCCGCGTGGACAGGGATGAAAAACTGTTTTTT.

The J gene is TRBJ2-4, the V gene TRBV7-8; 8 positions match TRBD2. Germline V lookup: CDR1 SGHVS, CDR2 FQNEAQ. The CDR3 runs 15 residues. J lost 5 bases, V lost 2 bases, and 5 bases had no gene match. CDR3 sequence reads: CASSLREGGENIQYF. DNA of the CDR3: TGTGCCAGCAGCTTACGGGAGGGTGGGGAAAACATTCAGTACTTC.

This sequence joins TRBV4-1 and TRBJ1-1, with D perhaps TRBD1 (6 bases). There are 14 residues in the CDR3. Germline V gives CDR1 MGHRA, CDR2 YSYEKL. Trimming shortened V by 4 bases and J by 4 bases, and 13 bases separated the two germline ends. In DNA form, the CDR3 reads TGCGCCAGCAGCCCAGGGAGGGGGACCACTGAAGCTTTCTTT. This codes for CASSPGRGTTEAFF.

The chain combines TRBV28 with TRBJ1-5; D gene unclear. The CDR3 runs to 14 residues. Per the germline V gene, CDR1 is MDHEN and CDR2 is SYDVKM. Between the trimmed V and J ends, which lost 6 bases and 0 bases, there was a span of 9 bases. Written as DNA, the CDR3 is TGTGCCAGCAGCAGGACTCTTAGCAATCAGCCCCAGCATTTT. This translates into CASSRTLSNQPQHF.